This TCR beta chain emerged from a study of cytomegalovirus exposure and HLA in healthy donors. Primers included in the PCR were 60 Vbeta and 13 Jbeta primers. Repertoires were generated with immunoSEQ multiplex PCR, while TCRdb's copy carries only in-frame clones and drops some. This repertoire shows some 98,000 clones, about four fifths found once; its top ten account for 9.5% to 12%. Turning to this clone: Its antigen is not identified.

Germline V gene lookup returns CDR1 SGHNT and CDR2 YENEEA. The J segment lost 4 bases and the V segment lost 5 bases, leaving 4 bases of the junction unmatched. The CDR3 has 13 residues. Notes on the study in general: Later on, a genetic analysis was performed. It linked a missense variant in DCLRE1C with V- and J-gene trimming of TCR beta. Sequencing probably produced one cluster of sequence variants that were highly shared. Most TCR beta V segments were productive about 90% or about 30% of the time in an earlier analysis.

This clonotype was sampled from a man younger than 35 in good health and CMV-seropositive. The chain is built from TRBV11-3 and TRBJ2-7, with 8 bases identical to TRBD1. The sample comprised PBMCs. CDR3 region: CASSQGADYEQYF. In nucleotides, the CDR3 is TGTGCCAGCAGCCAGGGGGCGGATTACGAGCAGTACTTC. Variable domain in full (rest from reference TRBV11-3 and TRBJ2-7): EAGVVQSPRYKIIEKKQPVAFWCNPISGHNTLYWYLQNLGQGPELLIRYENEEAVDDSQLPKDRFSAERLKGVDSTLKIQPAELGDSAVYLCASSQGADYEQYFGPGTRLTVT.